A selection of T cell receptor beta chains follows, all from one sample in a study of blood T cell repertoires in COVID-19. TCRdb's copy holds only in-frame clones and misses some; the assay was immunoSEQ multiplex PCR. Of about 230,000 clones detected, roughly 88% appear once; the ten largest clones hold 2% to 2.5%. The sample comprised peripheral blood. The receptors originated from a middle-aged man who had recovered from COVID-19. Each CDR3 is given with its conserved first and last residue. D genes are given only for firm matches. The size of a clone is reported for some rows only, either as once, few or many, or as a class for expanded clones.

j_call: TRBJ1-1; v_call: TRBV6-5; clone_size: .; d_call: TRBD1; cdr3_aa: CASSYTGTGNTEAFF; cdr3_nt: TGTGCCAGCAGTTACACCGGGACAGGGAACACTGAAGCTTTCTTT
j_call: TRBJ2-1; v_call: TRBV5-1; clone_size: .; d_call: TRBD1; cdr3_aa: CASRLGTGNGNEQFF; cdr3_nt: TGCGCCAGTCGCCTCGGGACAGGGAATGGCAATGAGCAGTTCTTC
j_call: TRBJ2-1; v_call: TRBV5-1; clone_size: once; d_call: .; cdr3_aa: CASSLRTASYLLNEQFF; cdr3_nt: TGCGCCAGCAGCTTGCGGACAGCGAGTTACTTACTCAATGAGCAGTTCTTC
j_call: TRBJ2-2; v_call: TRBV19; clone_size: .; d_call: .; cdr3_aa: CASSTPLDRPGELFF; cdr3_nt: TGTGCCAGTAGTACTCCTTTAGACAGGCCCGGGGAGCTGTTTTTT
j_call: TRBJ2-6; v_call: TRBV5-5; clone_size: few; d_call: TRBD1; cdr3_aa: CASSRTGPGANVLTF; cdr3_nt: TGTGCCAGCAGCCGGACAGGCCCGGGGGCCAACGTCCTGACTTTC
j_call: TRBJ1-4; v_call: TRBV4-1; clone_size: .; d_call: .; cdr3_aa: CASSQELGAAATNEKLFF; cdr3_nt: TGCGCCAGCAGCCAAGAATTGGGGGCCGCAGCAACTAATGAAAAACTGTTTTTT
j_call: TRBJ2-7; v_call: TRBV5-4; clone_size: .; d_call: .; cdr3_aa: CASSTQTTYEQYF; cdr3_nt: TGTGCCAGCAGCACACAAACCACCTACGAGCAGTACTTC
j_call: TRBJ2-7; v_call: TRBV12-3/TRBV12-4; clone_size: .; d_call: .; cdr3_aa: CASSFAQQEEQYF; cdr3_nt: TGTGCCAGCAGTTTCGCCCAGCAGGAAGAGCAGTACTTC
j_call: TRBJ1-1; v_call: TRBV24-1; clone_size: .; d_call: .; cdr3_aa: CANEEGLDTEAFF; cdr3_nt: TGTGCCAACGAGGAGGGGCTGGACACTGAAGCTTTCTTT
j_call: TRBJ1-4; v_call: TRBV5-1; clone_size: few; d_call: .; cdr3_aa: CASSSGTPIQGKLFF; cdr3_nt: TGCGCCAGCAGCTCCGGGACACCAATCCAGGGAAAACTGTTTTTT
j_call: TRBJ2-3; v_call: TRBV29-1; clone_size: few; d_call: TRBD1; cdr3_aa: CSVGTGSGSTQYF; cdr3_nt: TGCAGCGTTGGGACAGGGTCCGGTAGTACGCAGTATTTT
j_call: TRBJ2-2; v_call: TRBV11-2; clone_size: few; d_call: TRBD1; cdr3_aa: CASSFDRGRSGELFF; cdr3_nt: TGTGCCAGCAGCTTCGACAGGGGGCGGTCCGGGGAGCTGTTTTTT
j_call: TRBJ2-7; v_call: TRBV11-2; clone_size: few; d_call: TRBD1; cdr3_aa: CASSSWTGSPYEQYF; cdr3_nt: TGTGCCAGCAGCTCTTGGACAGGGAGTCCCTACGAGCAGTACTTC
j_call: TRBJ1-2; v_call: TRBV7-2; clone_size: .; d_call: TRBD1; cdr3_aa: CASSLAQTGSGYTF; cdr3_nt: TGTGCCAGCAGCTTAGCACAGACAGGGTCTGGCTACACCTTC
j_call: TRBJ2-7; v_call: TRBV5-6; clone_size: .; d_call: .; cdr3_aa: CASSAQGGYEQYF; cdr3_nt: TGTGCCAGCAGCGCCCAGGGGGGCTACGAGCAGTACTTC
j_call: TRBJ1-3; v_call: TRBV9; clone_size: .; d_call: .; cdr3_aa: CASSVQALSGNTIYF; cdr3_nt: TGTGCCAGCAGCGTACAGGCCCTCTCTGGAAACACCATATATTTT
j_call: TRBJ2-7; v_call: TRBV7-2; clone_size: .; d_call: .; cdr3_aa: CASSLALPYEQYF; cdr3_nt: TGTGCCAGCAGCTTAGCCCTCCCCTACGAGCAGTACTTC
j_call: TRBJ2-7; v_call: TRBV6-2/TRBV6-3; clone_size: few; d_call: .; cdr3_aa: CASSPPPSYEQYF; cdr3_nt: TGTGCCAGCAGTCCCCCTCCCTCCTACGAGCAGTACTTC
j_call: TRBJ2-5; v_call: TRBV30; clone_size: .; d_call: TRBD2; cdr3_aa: CAWAPGLAGIETQYF; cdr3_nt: TGTGCCTGGGCCCCGGGACTAGCGGGGATAGAGACCCAGTACTTC
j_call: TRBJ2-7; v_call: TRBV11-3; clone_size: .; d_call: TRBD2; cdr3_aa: CASSLQAGFNEQYF; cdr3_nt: TGTGCCAGCAGCTTACAAGCGGGGTTCAACGAGCAGTACTTC
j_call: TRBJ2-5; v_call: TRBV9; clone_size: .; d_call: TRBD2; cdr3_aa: CASSELAVQETQYF; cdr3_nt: TGTGCCAGCAGTGAACTAGCGGTTCAAGAGACCCAGTACTTC
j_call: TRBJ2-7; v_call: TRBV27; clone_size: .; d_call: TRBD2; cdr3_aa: CASRLAGTYEQYF; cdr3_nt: TGTGCCAGCAGACTAGCGGGGACCTACGAGCAGTACTTC
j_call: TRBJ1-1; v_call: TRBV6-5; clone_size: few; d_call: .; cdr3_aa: CASSIRYLGTEAFF; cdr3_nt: TGTGCCAGCAGTATCAGGTATTTGGGCACTGAAGCTTTCTTT
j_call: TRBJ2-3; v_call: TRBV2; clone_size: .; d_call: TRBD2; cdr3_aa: CASRPGLAGGSTDTQYF; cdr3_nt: TGTGCCAGCAGACCGGGACTAGCGGGGGGAAGCACAGATACGCAGTATTTT
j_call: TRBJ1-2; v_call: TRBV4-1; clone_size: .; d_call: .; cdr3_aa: CASSHSSYGYTF; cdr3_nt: TGCGCCAGCAGCCATTCCAGCTATGGCTACACCTTC
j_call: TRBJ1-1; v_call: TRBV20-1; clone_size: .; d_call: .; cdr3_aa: CSASIGPGGTEAFF; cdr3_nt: TGCAGTGCTAGTATCGGGCCGGGGGGCACTGAAGCTTTCTTT
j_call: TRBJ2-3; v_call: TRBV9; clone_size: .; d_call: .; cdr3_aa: CASSVWGLSTDTQYF; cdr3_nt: TGTGCCAGCAGCGTTTGGGGGCTGAGCACAGATACGCAGTATTTT
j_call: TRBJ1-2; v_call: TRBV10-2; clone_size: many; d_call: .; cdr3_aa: CASKPRGNYGYTF; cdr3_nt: TGCGCCAGCAAGCCCAGGGGTAACTATGGCTACACCTTC
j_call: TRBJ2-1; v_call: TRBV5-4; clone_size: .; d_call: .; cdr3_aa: CASSLLGTQNEQFF; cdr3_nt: TGTGCCAGCAGCTTGCTCGGGACTCAGAATGAGCAGTTCTTC
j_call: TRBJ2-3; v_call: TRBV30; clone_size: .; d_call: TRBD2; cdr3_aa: CAGGGLANTDTQYF; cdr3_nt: TGTGCCGGCGGGGGACTAGCGAACACAGATACGCAGTATTTT
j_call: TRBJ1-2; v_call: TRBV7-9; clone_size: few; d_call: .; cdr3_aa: CASSLRVSGYGYTF; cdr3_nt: TGTGCCAGCAGCTTAAGAGTATCCGGCTATGGCTACACCTTC
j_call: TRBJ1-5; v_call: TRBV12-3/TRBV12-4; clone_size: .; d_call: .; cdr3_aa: CASSLLGSQPQHF; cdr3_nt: TGTGCCAGCAGTTTATTAGGGAGTCAGCCCCAGCATTTT
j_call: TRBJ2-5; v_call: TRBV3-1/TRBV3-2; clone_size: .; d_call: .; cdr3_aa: CASSQAGTLYETQYF; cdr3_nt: TGTGCCAGCAGCCAAGCCGGGACATTGTATGAGACCCAGTACTTC
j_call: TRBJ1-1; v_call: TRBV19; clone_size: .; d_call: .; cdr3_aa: CASSIQGWGTEAFF; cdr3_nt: TGTGCCAGTAGTATACAGGGCTGGGGCACTGAAGCTTTCTTT
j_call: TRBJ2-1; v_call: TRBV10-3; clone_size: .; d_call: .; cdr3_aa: CAISISGGALNEQFF; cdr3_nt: TGTGCCATCAGTATAAGTGGGGGGGCCTTGAATGAGCAGTTCTTC
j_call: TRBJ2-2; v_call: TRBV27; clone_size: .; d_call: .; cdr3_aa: CASSLWGGSGELFF; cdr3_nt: TGTGCCAGCAGTTTATGGGGGGGCAGTGGGGAGCTGTTTTTT
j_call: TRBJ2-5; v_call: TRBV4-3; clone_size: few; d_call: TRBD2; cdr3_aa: CASSQGTSGAQETQYF; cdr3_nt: TGCGCCAGCAGCCAAGGGACTAGCGGGGCCCAAGAGACCCAGTACTTC
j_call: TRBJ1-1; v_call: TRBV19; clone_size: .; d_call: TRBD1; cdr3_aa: CASSPSRGVYTEAFF; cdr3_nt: TGTGCCAGTAGTCCCAGCAGGGGGGTATACACTGAAGCTTTCTTT
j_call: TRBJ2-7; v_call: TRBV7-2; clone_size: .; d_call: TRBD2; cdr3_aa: CASSPPGRGAGGHLYEQYF; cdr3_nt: TGTGCCAGCAGTCCCCCCGGACGGGGAGCGGGGGGACACCTCTACGAGCAGTACTTC
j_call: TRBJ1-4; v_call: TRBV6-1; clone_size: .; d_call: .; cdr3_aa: CASRGREVEKLFF; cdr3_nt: TGTGCCAGCAGGGGGAGAGAGGTTGAAAAACTGTTTTTT
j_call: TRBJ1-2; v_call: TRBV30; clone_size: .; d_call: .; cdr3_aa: CAWSLLRGYYGYTF; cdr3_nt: TGTGCCTGGAGTCTACTCAGGGGCTACTATGGCTACACCTTC